This is a list of T cell receptor beta chains from one sample in a study of human T cells and chemical hapten exposure. TCRdb re-analysed the RACE reads in MiXCR, keeping a single row per CDR3 protein. The sample includes 150,000 to 200,000 distinct CDR3 sequences, around 30% of them seen just once. This specimen consisted of whole blood, obtained in connection with sensitization to the hapten diphenylcyclopropenone (DPC). These TCRs come from a woman in her twenties or thirties with alopecia areata. Some clones in this sample may be carry-over from other donors' samples. Both conserved end residues are part of each CDR3. A D gene is named only where the DNA matches it firmly. Part of the rows lack a size; the others show once, few, many or a class for expanded clones.

TRBJ1-1 - - TRBV2 CASSGRGLNTEAFF TGTGCCAGCAGTGGTAGGGGGTTGAACACTGAAGCTTTCTTT
TRBJ2-7 TRBD1 - TRBV28 CASQGQGPYEQYF TGTGCCAGCCAGGGACAGGGGCCCTACGAGCAGTACTTC
TRBJ1-6 - - TRBV28 CASRSREGAPLHF TGTGCCAGCAGAAGCAGGGAAGGAGCACCCCTCCACTTT
TRBJ2-1 - few TRBV6-2/TRBV6-3 CASSQKYEQFF TGTGCCAGCAGTCAAAAATATGAGCAGTTCTTC
TRBJ2-7 TRBD1 - TRBV7-8 CASSLNRGQHEQYF TGTGCCAGCAGCTTAAACAGGGGGCAACACGAGCAGTACTTC
TRBJ1-2 - - TRBV9 CASRAARGYTF TGTGCCAGCAGGGCGGCGAGGGGCTACACCTTC
TRBJ2-1 TRBD1 - TRBV28 CASSLGTGGINEQFF TGTGCCAGCAGCTTAGGGACAGGGGGAATTAATGAGCAGTTCTTC
TRBJ2-1 - few TRBV5-1 CASSLDGSLIRFF TGCGCCAGCAGCTTGGATGGCTCCCTGATCAGGTTCTTC
TRBJ2-5 - few TRBV11-2 CASSSRRKETQYF TGTGCCAGCAGCTCCCGAAGGAAAGAGACCCAGTACTTC
TRBJ2-7 TRBD1 - TRBV28 CASSSAGGVYEQYF TGTGCCAGCAGTTCCGCAGGGGGCGTGTACGAGCAGTACTTC
TRBJ1-2 - many TRBV18 CASSSSGYGYTF TGTGCCAGCTCATCCTCTGGCTATGGCTACACCTTC
TRBJ2-3 - few TRBV29-1 CSVETSSNTQYF TGCAGCGTTGAAACTAGCTCGAATACGCAGTATTTT
TRBJ2-1 - few TRBV27 CATKGGRAFNEQFF TGTGCCACCAAGGGCGGCAGGGCATTCAATGAGCAGTTCTTC
TRBJ2-1 - few TRBV5-1 CASSLVQGNEQFF TGCGCCAGCAGCTTGGTCCAGGGGAATGAGCAGTTCTTC
TRBJ1-2 - - TRBV7-2 CASSYGLTYGYTF TGTGCCAGCAGCTACGGACTGACCTATGGCTACACCTTC
TRBJ1-6 - - TRBV28 CASHVGHSSPLHF TGTGCCAGCCACGTGGGGCACAGTTCACCCCTCCACTTT
TRBJ2-7 TRBD1 - TRBV5-1 CASSQSGGDEQYF TGCGCCAGCAGTCAGTCAGGGGGAGACGAGCAGTACTTC
TRBJ1-1 - few TRBV29-1 CSGFMNTEAFF TGCAGCGGCTTCATGAACACTGAAGCTTTCTTT
TRBJ2-7 - few TRBV20-1 CSALDSYEQYF TGCAGTGCTTTGGACAGCTACGAGCAGTACTTC
TRBJ2-7 - - TRBV29-1 CSVAAEVSYEQYF TGCAGCGTTGCGGCGGAGGTCTCCTACGAGCAGTACTTC
TRBJ1-4 TRBD1 few TRBV4-2 CASSQQGQGEEKLFF TGTGCCAGCAGCCAACAAGGACAGGGAGAGGAAAAACTGTTTTTT
TRBJ2-5 - - TRBV7-2 CASTSRDSFETQYF TGTGCCAGCACCTCCCGGGACTCATTTGAGACCCAGTACTTC
TRBJ1-1 - - TRBV10-3 CAISDRPRDNTEAFF TGTGCCATCAGTGATCGGCCACGGGACAACACTGAAGCTTTCTTT
TRBJ1-1 - few TRBV10-3 CAIGSSSNTEAFF TGTGCCATCGGAAGTTCCAGCAACACTGAAGCTTTCTTT
TRBJ2-7 - many TRBV28 CASSFPGYEQYF TGTGCCAGCAGTTTTCCGGGGTACGAGCAGTACTTC
TRBJ1-2 - few TRBV19 CASNTASYGYTF TGTGCCAGTAACACAGCTAGCTATGGCTACACCTTC
TRBJ2-1 - few TRBV6-2/TRBV6-3 CASSYPNNEQFF TGTGCCAGCAGTTACCCTAATAATGAGCAGTTCTTC
TRBJ1-1 - - TRBV28 CASSLTGVNTEAFF TGTGCCAGCAGTTTAACTGGGGTGAACACTGAAGCTTTCTTT
TRBJ2-2 TRBD1 - TRBV20-1 CSARDVRTGSTGELFF TGCAGTGCTAGAGATGTTAGGACAGGAAGTACCGGGGAGCTGTTTTTT
TRBJ1-2 TRBD1 - TRBV10-3 CAISGTEGYGYTF TGTGCCATCAGCGGGACAGAGGGGTATGGCTACACCTTC
TRBJ2-1 TRBD2 once TRBV28 CASSPWEGKGDNEQFF TGTGCCAGCAGTCCCTGGGAGGGGAAAGGCGACAATGAGCAGTTCTTC
TRBJ2-7 TRBD2 few TRBV4-3 CASSQELAYEQYF TGCGCCAGCAGCCAAGAACTAGCGTACGAGCAGTACTTC
TRBJ1-2 - - TRBV28 CASTDRFYGYTF TGTGCCAGCACTGACAGGTTCTATGGCTACACCTTC
TRBJ2-2 - - TRBV11-2 CASSLMRNTGELFF TGTGCCAGCAGCTTAATGCGGAACACCGGGGAGCTGTTTTTT
TRBJ2-1 - - TRBV19 CATRSGGNEQFF TGTGCCACTCGCTCGGGCGGAAATGAGCAGTTCTTC
TRBJ2-5 - few TRBV20-1 CSATSQTAAETQYF TGCAGTGCTACATCTCAGACGGCCGCGGAGACCCAGTACTTC
TRBJ2-5 - - TRBV5-5 CASSWRIGGPGETQYF TGTGCCAGCAGCTGGAGAATTGGCGGTCCGGGGGAGACCCAGTACTTC
TRBJ2-4 - - TRBV27 CASSFGSTAKNIQYF TGTGCCAGCAGTTTCGGTAGTACAGCCAAAAACATTCAGTACTTC
TRBJ2-7 TRBD2 - TRBV28 CASSLGRAQYF TGTGCCAGCAGTTTAGGGAGGGCACAGTACTTC
TRBJ2-1 - few TRBV11-1 CASSRPGGYIDEQFF TGTGCCAGCAGCCGACCCGGGGGCTACATTGATGAGCAGTTCTTC
TRBJ2-1 TRBD1 - TRBV24-1 CATSRTGGNDEQFF TGTGCCACCAGCCGGACAGGAGGCAACGATGAGCAGTTCTTC
TRBJ1-2 - - TRBV18 CASSYGEGYTF TGTGCCAGCTCATACGGGGAGGGCTACACCTTC
TRBJ1-1 - few TRBV9 CASSVGAGSFNTEAFF TGTGCCAGCAGCGTAGGTGCTGGGAGTTTTAACACTGAAGCTTTCTTT
TRBJ2-7 - - TRBV28 CASSFLRGTYEQYF TGTGCCAGCAGTTTCCTCAGGGGTACGTACGAGCAGTACTTC
TRBJ2-1 - few TRBV20-1 CSARVFYNEQFF TGCAGTGCTAGAGTTTTCTACAATGAGCAGTTCTTC
TRBJ1-1 TRBD1 - TRBV28 CASSSPGQGTNTEAFF TGTGCCAGCAGTTCCCCCGGACAGGGGACTAACACTGAAGCTTTCTTT
TRBJ2-5 - few TRBV25-1 CASSDPPHQETQYF TGTGCCAGCAGTGACCCCCCACACCAAGAGACCCAGTACTTC
TRBJ2-7 - few TRBV2 CASSEQGPSFEQYF TGTGCCAGCAGTGAACAGGGTCCTTCCTTCGAGCAGTACTTC
TRBJ2-1 TRBD2 - TRBV2 CASSELLLAGGYNEQFF TGTGCCAGCAGTGAATTACTCCTAGCGGGGGGATACAATGAGCAGTTCTTC
TRBJ2-7 TRBD1 - TRBV5-1 CASSPGQGSGQYF TGCGCCAGCAGCCCGGGACAGGGATCTGGGCAGTACTTC
TRBJ2-1 - - TRBV6-2/TRBV6-3 CASSPWENEQFF TGTGCCAGCAGCCCTTGGGAGAATGAGCAGTTCTTC
TRBJ2-3 TRBD2 - TRBV6-5 CASRTRLAVGTDTQYF TGTGCCAGCAGAACACGACTAGCGGTTGGGACAGATACGCAGTATTTT
TRBJ2-7 TRBD2 few TRBV7-2 CASSSGLAGYEQYF TGTGCCAGCAGCTCGGGACTAGCGGGCTACGAGCAGTACTTC
TRBJ2-7 - few TRBV6-2/TRBV6-3 CASSSGPLYEQYF TGTGCCAGCAGTTCGGGACCTCTGTACGAGCAGTACTTC
TRBJ2-1 - few TRBV29-1 CSVEGRASYNEQFF TGCAGCGTTGAAGGGCGCGCCTCCTACAATGAGCAGTTCTTC